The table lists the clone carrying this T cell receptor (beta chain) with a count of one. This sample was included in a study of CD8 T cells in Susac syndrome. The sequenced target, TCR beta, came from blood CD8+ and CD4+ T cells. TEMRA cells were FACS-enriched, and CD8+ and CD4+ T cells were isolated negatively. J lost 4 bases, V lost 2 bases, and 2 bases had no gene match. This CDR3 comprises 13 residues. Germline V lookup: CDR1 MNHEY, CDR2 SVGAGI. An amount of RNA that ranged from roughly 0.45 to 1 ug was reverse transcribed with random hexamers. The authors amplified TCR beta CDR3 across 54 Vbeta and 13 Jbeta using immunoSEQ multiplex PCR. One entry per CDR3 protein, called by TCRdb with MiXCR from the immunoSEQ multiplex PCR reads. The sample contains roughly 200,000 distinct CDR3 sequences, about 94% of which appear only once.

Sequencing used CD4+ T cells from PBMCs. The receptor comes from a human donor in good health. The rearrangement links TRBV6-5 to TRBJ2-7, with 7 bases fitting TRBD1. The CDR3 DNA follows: TGTGCCAGCAGTTACGGCAGGGGGTACGAGCAGTACTTC. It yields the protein CASSYGRGYEQYF.